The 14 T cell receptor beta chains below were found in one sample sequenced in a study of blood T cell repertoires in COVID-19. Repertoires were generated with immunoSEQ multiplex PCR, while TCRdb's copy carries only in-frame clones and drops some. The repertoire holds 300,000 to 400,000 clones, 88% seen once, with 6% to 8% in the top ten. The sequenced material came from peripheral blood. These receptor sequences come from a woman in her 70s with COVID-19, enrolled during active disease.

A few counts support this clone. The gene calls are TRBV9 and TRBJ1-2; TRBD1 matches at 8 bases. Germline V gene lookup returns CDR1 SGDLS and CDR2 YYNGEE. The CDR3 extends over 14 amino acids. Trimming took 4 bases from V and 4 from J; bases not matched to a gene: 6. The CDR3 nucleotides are TGTGCCAGCAGCCCGGACAGGGAGGTCTATGGCTACACCTTC. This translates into CASSPDREVYGYTF.

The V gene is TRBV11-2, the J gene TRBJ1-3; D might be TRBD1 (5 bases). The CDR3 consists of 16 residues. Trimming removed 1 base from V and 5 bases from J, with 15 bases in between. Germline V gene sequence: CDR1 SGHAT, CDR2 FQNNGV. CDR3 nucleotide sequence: TGTGCCAGCAGCTTAGTAGCAGGGACTCAACGAAACACCATATATTTT. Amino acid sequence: CASSLVAGTQRNTIYF.

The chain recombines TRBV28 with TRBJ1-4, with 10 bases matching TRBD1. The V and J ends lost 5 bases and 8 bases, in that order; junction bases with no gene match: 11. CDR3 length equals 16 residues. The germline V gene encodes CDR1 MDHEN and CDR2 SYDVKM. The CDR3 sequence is CASSETDRGLREKLFF. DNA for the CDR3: TGTGCCAGCAGTGAAACAGACAGGGGGCTGCGGGAAAAACTGTTTTTT.

The CDR3 reads CASSLSLQGANQPQHF. The CDR3 bases are TGTGCCAGCAGCTTGAGTCTACAGGGCGCGAATCAGCCCCAGCATTTT. The gene calls are TRBV5-5 and TRBJ1-5, with a tentative D call TRBD1 (6 bases). Trimming took off 1 base at V and 4 bases at J, with 15 bases between the two ends. CDR1 is SGHKS and CDR2 is YYEKEE in the germline V gene (reference sequence). The CDR3 runs 16 residues.

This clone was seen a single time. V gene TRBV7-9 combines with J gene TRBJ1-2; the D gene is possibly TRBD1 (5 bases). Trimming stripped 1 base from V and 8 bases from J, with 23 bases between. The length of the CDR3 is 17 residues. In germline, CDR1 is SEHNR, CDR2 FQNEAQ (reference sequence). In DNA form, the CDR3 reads TGTGCCAGCAGCTTAGAAGTGATGATGGCAGAGAAGGGGGGCTACACCTTC. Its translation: CASSLEVMMAEKGGYTF.

The CDR3 bases are TGTGCCACCCGCGCGGGGGCCCCCCCCTACGAGCAGTACTTC. Translating it yields CATRAGAPPYEQYF. This rearrangement joins TRBV24-1 to TRBJ2-7, with a weak D call TRBD2 (7 bases). Germline CDR1 is KGHDR and CDR2 is SFDVKD. Trimming shortened V by 9 bases and J by 2 bases, and 16 bases separated the two germline ends. This CDR3 is built from 14 residues.

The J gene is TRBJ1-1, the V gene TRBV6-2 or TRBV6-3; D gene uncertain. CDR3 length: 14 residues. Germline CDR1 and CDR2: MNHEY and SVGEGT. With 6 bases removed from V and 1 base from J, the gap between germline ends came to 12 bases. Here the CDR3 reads CASSPLTGNTEAFF. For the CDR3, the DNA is TGTGCCAGCAGCCCACTGACGGGGAACACTGAAGCTTTCTTT.

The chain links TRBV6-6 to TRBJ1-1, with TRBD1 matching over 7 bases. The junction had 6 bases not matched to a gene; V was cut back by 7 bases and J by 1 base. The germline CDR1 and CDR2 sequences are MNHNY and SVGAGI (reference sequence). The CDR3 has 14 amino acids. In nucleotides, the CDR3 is TGTGCCAGCACTTCACAGGGGAGGAACACTGAAGCTTTCTTT. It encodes CASTSQGRNTEAFF.

The DNA for the CDR3 is TGTGCCAGCAGCTCTCCGGACAGGGGATACGAGCAGTACTTC. Translated, it gives CASSSPDRGYEQYF. The gene calls are TRBV5-4 and TRBJ2-7, with 9 bases aligning to TRBD1. CDR1 SGHNT and CDR2 YYREEE come from the germline V gene (reference sequence). The CDR3 has 14 residues. After removal of 3 bases from V and 4 bases from J, the junction contained 5 bases not matched to a gene.

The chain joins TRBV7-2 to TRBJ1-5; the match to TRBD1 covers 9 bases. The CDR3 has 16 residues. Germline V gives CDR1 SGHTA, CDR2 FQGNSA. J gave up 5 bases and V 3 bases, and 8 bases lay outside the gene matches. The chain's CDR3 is CASSFLRTGEDQPQHF. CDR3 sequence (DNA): TGTGCCAGCAGCTTCCTCCGGACAGGGGAGGATCAGCCCCAGCATTTT.

This CDR3 reads CASSMTLLNTEAFF. As DNA, the CDR3 is TGCGCCAGCAGTATGACACTCCTGAACACTGAAGCTTTCTTT. The chain couples TRBV10-2 to TRBJ1-1; D gene uncertain. The CDR3 is made up of 14 amino acids. CDR1 and CDR2 from the germline V gene are WSHSY and SAAADI. The germline V and J ends were trimmed by 5 bases and 0 bases, with 10 bases remaining between them.

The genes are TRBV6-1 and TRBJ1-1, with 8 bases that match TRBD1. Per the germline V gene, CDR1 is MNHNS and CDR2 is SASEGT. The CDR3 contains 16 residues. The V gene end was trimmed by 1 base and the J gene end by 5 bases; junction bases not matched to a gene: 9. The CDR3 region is CASSEEDRARGTEAFF. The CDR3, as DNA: TGTGCCAGCAGTGAAGAGGACAGGGCGCGAGGGACTGAAGCTTTCTTT.

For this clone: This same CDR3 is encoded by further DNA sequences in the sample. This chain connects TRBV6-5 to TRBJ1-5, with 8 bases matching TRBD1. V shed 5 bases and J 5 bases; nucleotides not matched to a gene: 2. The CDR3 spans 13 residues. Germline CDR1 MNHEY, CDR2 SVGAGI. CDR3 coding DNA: TGTGCCAGCAGTCGGGACAGGTATCAGCCCCAGCATTTT. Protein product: CASSRDRYQPQHF.

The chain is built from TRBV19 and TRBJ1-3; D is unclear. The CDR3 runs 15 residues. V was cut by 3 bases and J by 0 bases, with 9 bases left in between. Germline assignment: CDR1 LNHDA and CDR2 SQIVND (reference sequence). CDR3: CASSIFPGSGNTIYF. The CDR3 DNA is TGTGCCAGTAGTATTTTCCCAGGCTCTGGAAACACCATATATTTT.